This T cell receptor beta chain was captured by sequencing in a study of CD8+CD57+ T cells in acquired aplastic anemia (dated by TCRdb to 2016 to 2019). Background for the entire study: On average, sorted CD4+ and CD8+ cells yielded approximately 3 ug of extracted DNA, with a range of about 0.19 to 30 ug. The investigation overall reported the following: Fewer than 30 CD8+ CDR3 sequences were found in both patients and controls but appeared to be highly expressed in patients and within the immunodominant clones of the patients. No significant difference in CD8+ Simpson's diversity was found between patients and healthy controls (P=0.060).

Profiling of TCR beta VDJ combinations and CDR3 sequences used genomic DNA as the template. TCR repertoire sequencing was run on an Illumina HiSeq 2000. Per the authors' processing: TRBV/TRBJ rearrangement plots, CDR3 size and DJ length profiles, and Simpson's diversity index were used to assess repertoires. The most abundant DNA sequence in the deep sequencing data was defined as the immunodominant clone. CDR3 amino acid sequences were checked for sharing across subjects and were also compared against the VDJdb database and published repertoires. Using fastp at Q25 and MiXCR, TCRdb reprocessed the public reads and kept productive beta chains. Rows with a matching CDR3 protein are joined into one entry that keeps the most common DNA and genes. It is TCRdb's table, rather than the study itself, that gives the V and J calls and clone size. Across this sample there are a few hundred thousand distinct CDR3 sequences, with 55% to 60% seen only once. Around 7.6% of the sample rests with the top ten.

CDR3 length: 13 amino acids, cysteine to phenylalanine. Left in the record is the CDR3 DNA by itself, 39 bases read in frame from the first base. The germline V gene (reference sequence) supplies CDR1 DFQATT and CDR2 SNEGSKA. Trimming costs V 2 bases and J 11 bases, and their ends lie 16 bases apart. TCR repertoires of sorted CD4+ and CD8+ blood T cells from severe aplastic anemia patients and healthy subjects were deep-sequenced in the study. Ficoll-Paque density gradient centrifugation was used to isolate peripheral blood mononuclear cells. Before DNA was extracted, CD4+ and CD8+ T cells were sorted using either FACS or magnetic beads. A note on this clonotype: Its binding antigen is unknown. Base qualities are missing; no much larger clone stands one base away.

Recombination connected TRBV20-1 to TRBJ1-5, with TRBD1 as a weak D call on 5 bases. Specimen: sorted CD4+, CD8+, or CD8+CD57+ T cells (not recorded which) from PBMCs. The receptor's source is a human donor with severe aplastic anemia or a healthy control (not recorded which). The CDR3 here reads CSARKQGGWSQHF. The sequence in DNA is TGCAGTGCTAGAAAGCAGGGAGGTTGGTCCCAGCATTTT.